One sample yielded the 30 T cell receptor beta chains listed below, sequenced in a study of blood T cells in healthy people across ages. Together with a sample-barcoded 5' primer, a J-beta primer mix was included in a second PCR lasting roughly 7 to 11 cycles. One entry per CDR3 protein, called by TCRdb with MiXCR from the 5' RACE reads. The repertoire holds roughly 410,000 distinct CDR3 sequences, with 45% to 60% as singletons. Sequencing was performed on blood. All receptors come from a man between 60 and 75 years old in good health.

The table lists this clonotype with a count of one. The chain is built from TRBV20-1 and TRBJ1-1; D not resolved. Germline V gene lookup returns CDR1 DFQATT and CDR2 SNEGSKA (reference sequence). Trimming took 1 base from V and 0 from J, leaving 18 bases between them. There are 17 residues in the CDR3. The CDR3 protein is CSARGWRAAYLNTEAFF. For the CDR3, the DNA is TGCAGTGCTAGAGGCTGGAGGGCAGCCTACTTGAACACTGAAGCTTTCTTT.

The chain has TRBV5-1 and TRBJ1-5; weak D call: TRBD1 (5 bases). Germline V gene data show CDR1 as SGHRS and CDR2 as YFSETQ. Trimming shortened V by 4 bases and J by 3 bases, and 8 bases separated the two germline ends. This CDR3 is 13 amino acids long. The CDR3 loop reads CASSPGTNQPQHF. DNA of the CDR3: TGCGCCAGCAGCCCAGGGACCAATCAGCCCCAGCATTTT.

This clonotype was found once. The chain carries TRBV4-3 and TRBJ2-3, with D possibly being TRBD2 (7 bases). Per germline, CDR1 LGHNA and CDR2 YSLEER. Trimming took 1 base from V and 5 from J, leaving 19 bases between them. The CDR3 has 17 amino acids. The CDR3 nucleotides read TGCGCCAGCAGCCAAGGTGTCGGACGGGGGGCTGGAGATACGCAGTATTTT. Translating gives CASSQGVGRGAGDTQYF.

This chain joins TRBV5-1 and TRBJ2-7; 10 bases align to TRBD1. The CDR3 consists of 16 residues. V shed 1 base, J shed 3 bases, and the junction held 7 bases outside the gene matches. Germline assignment: CDR1 SGHRS and CDR2 YFSETQ. In DNA form, the CDR3 reads TGCGCCAGCAGCTTGACCGGGACAGGGGATTTCTACGAGCAGTACTTC. As protein: CASSLTGTGDFYEQYF.

V gene TRBV20-1 combines with J gene TRBJ2-5; D remains ambiguous. Trimming took off 0 bases at V and 2 bases at J, with 10 bases between the two ends. The CDR3 covers 14 residues. CDR1 DFQATT and CDR2 SNEGSKA come from the germline V gene (reference sequence). The CDR3 bases are TGCAGTGCTAGAGAGGGTGCGGCTCAAGAGACCCAGTACTTC. This translates into CSAREGAAQETQYF.

V usage is TRBV6-2 or TRBV6-3 and J usage is TRBJ2-1; D not resolved. This CDR3 contains 15 residues. V was shortened by 5 bases and J by 8 bases, with 19 bases between the two germline ends. Germline CDR1 is MNHEY and CDR2 is SVGEGT. The CDR3 nucleotides read TGTGCCAGCAGTCACCACCAGACCCGCATCGATGAGCAGTTCTTC. Translated: CASSHHQTRIDEQFF.

The V and J genes are TRBV12-3 or TRBV12-4 and TRBJ2-1; 8 positions agree with TRBD2. The V and J ends lost 7 bases and 0 bases, in that order; junction bases with no gene match: 5. The CDR3 sequence is 15 residues long. CDR3 DNA: TGTGCCAGCACCTTCAGCGGGAGCTCCTACAATGAGCAGTTCTTC. Translation gives CASTFSGSSYNEQFF.

For this clonotype: The junction and the germline gene differ at one end; a read error may be behind it. The V call is TRBV13, the J call TRBJ2-7; 8 bases agree with TRBD2. CDR1 PRHDT and CDR2 FYEKMQ come from the germline V gene (reference sequence). The CDR3 covers 14 residues. The CDR3 here is CANSLGREGDEQYF. In DNA form, the CDR3 reads TGTGCCAACAGCTTAGGACGGGAGGGGGACGAGCAGTACTTC.

The V gene is TRBV7-2, the J gene TRBJ2-7, with no clear D. CDR1 is SGHTA, CDR2 FQGNSA, per germline. CDR3 length: 12 residues. The ends were cut back, 4 bases at V and 2 bases at J, with 6 bases in the middle. Written as DNA, the CDR3 is TGTGCCAGCAGCTCTAGACCCTACGAGCAGTACTTC. It yields the protein CASSSRPYEQYF.

J is TRBJ2-1 and V is TRBV6-2 or TRBV6-3, with D perhaps given as TRBD1 or TRBD2 (5 bases each). V was pared by 2 bases and J by 8 bases, with 19 bases between. The germline V gene has CDR1 MNHEY and CDR2 SVGEGT. The CDR3 length is 16 residues. CDR3 sequence (DNA): TGTGCCAGCAGTTACGCCTTCCGGGGCCTTGGGGATGAGCAGTTCTTC. This translates into CASSYAFRGLGDEQFF.

The genes are TRBV10-3 and TRBJ2-7; 7 positions agree with TRBD1. This CDR3 contains 15 residues. With 0 bases clipped from V and 1 base from J, the junction kept 3 bases outside the gene matches. CDR1 is ENHRY, CDR2 SYGVKD, per germline. As DNA, the CDR3 is TGTGCCATCAGTGAGTCGGGGGACAGATCCTACGAGCAGTACTTC. Amino acids: CAISESGDRSYEQYF.

The chain employs TRBV21-1 and TRBJ2-4; TRBD1 reflects the table's D call only, with no check against the DNA. TRBV21-1 is designated a pseudogene. The CDR3 loop spans 15 amino acids. The CDR3 nucleotides are TGTGCCAGCAGCAGGGGACAGATAGCCAAAAACATTCAGTACTTC. This encodes CASSRGQIAKNIQYF.

The rearrangement joins TRBV5-4 to TRBJ2-3; 9 nucleotides line up with TRBD2. CDR1 is SGHNT, CDR2 YYREEE, per germline (reference sequence). V gave up 3 bases and J gave up 8 bases; unmatched junction bases: 10. The CDR3 sequence is 15 residues long. The CDR3 DNA reads as TGTGCCAGCAGCTCTAGCGGGGAAGCAGGGGTTACGCAGTATTTT. Protein sequence: CASSSSGEAGVTQYF.

The sample holds a few counts of this clonotype. The V and J genes are TRBV6-6 and TRBJ2-5, with a tentative D call TRBD2 (5 bases). The germline V gene encodes CDR1 MNHNY and CDR2 SVGAGI (reference sequence). Trimming removed 6 bases at V and 5 bases at J, with 10 bases between. The CDR3 consists of 12 residues. CDR3: CASSHQRETQYF. The CDR3 DNA reads as TGTGCCAGCAGCCATCAGCGGGAGACCCAGTACTTC.

The chain links TRBV27 to TRBJ2-1; the D gene could be TRBD1 or TRBD2 (6 bases each). Germline assignment: CDR1 MNHEY and CDR2 SMNVEV (reference sequence). V lost 6 bases and J 9 bases, leaving 24 bases between the germline ends. The CDR3 has 16 residues. CDR3 loop: CASRDPGTPKGGEQFF. CDR3 in DNA: TGTGCCAGCAGAGACCCCGGGACACCTAAGGGAGGTGAGCAGTTCTTC.

This clonotype was detected only a few times. The chain joins TRBV5-1 to TRBJ2-3; 10 bases match TRBD2. This CDR3 spans 17 amino acids. Germline values: CDR1 SGHRS, CDR2 YFSETQ. V was pared by 0 bases and J by 2 bases, with 6 bases of the junction left unmatched. The chain's CDR3 is CASSLGSSGGTTDTQYF. The CDR3 DNA reads as TGCGCCAGCAGCTTGGGATCTAGCGGGGGAACCACAGATACGCAGTATTTT.

Points on this clonotype: A much larger clone is a single base away; this may be a read error. V and J are TRBV28 and TRBJ2-1, with 7 bases fitting TRBD2. The closer fit of TRBJ2-7 to the DNA end suggests the J call may be wrong. The germline CDR1 and CDR2 sequences are MDHEN and SYDVKM. The CDR3 totals 15 residues. CDR3 loop: CASLEREVGYNEQYF. The CDR3 nucleotides are TGTGCCAGCCTTGAACGGGAGGTAGGGTACAATGAGCAGTACTTC.

The chain combines TRBV11-3 with TRBJ2-1; tentative D call: TRBD2 (5 bases). The CDR3 totals 15 residues. Between the trimmed V and J ends, which lost 5 bases and 4 bases, there was a span of 15 bases. CDR1 and CDR2 from the germline V gene are SGHNT and YENEEA. CDR3 coding DNA: TGTGCCAGCAGCAAGCAGAGGGCGGGTTACAATGAGCAGTTCTTC. It codes for CASSKQRAGYNEQFF.

CDR3 in amino acids: CASSEGGSQYF. CDR3 bases: TGTGCCAGCAGTGAGGGGGGATCGCAGTACTTC. The chain combines TRBV2 with TRBJ2-7; D is perhaps TRBD2 (6 bases). The V end was cut by 3 bases, the J end by 9 bases, with 9 bases between. Germline V gene lookup returns CDR1 SNHLY and CDR2 FYNNEI. This CDR3 is 11 amino acids long. Full variable domain (outside the CDR3, taken from reference TRBV2 and TRBJ2-7): EPEVTQTPSHQVTQMGQEVILRCVPISNHLYFYWYRQILGQKVEFLVSFYNNEISEKSEIFDDQFSVERPDGSNFTLKIRSTKLEDSAMYFCASSEGGSQYFGPGTRLTVT.

This rearrangement joins TRBV7-9 to TRBJ2-1; D is perhaps TRBD2 (6 bases). The CDR3 loop spans 17 amino acids. CDR1 and CDR2 from the germline V gene are SEHNR and FQNEAQ (reference sequence). Trimming pared 1 base from V and 9 bases from J, leaving 22 bases between. This CDR3 reads CASSLGSAGSRLSEQFF. For the CDR3, the DNA is TGTGCCAGCAGCTTAGGGAGTGCGGGATCCCGGCTGAGTGAGCAGTTCTTC.

This clonotype was counted many times. The V call is TRBV7-2, the J call TRBJ2-7; 9 bases line up with TRBD2. After removal of 5 bases from V and 4 bases from J, the junction contained 6 bases not matched to a gene. Germline-derived CDR1 and CDR2 are SGHTA and FQGNSA. The CDR3 loop spans 14 amino acids. CDR3 sequence reads: CASSLSGRGYEQYF. The CDR3, as DNA: TGTGCCAGCAGCCTTAGCGGGAGAGGGTACGAGCAGTACTTC.

This clonotype turned up a few times. V usage is TRBV7-3 and J usage is TRBJ2-3, with D unclear. This CDR3 contains 14 residues. CDR1 is SGHTA, CDR2 FQGTGA, per germline. The germline V and J ends were trimmed by 8 bases and 2 bases, with 14 bases remaining between them. The CDR3 sequence: CASSRQALTDTQYF. The CDR3 DNA sequence: TGTGCCAGCTCCCGCCAGGCCCTCACAGATACGCAGTATTTT.

This chain links TRBV20-1 with TRBJ2-1, with TRBD1 matching 10 bases. The CDR3 length is 14 residues. After removal of 0 bases from V and 7 bases from J, the junction contained 3 bases not matched to a gene. Germline V lookup: CDR1 DFQATT, CDR2 SNEGSKA (reference sequence). CDR3 coding DNA: TGCAGTGCTAGAGATGAGGACAGGGGGAATGAGCAGTTCTTC. Its translation is CSARDEDRGNEQFF.

The rearrangement joins TRBV7-2 to TRBJ2-3; D remains unclear. This CDR3 has 13 residues. V was trimmed by 5 bases and J by 2 bases, leaving 8 bases between them. Germline CDR1 is SGHTA and CDR2 is FQGNSA. The CDR3 coding sequence is TGTGCCAGCAGCACCTCCCCCACAGATACGCAGTATTTT. This codes for CASSTSPTDTQYF. The whole variable domain, filled in from reference TRBV7-2 and TRBJ2-3, reads GAGVSQSPSNKVTEKGKDVELRCDPISGHTALYWYRQSLGQGLEFLIYFQGNSAPDKSGLPSDRFSAERTGGSVSTLTIQRTQQEDSAVYLCASSTSPTDTQYFGPGTRLTVL.

A word on this clonotype: A much larger clone lies a single base off, so this may be a read error. This chain links TRBV5-5 with TRBJ2-3; 8 bases fit TRBD2. CDR3 length equals 18 residues. The germline V gene has CDR1 SGHKS and CDR2 YYEKEE (reference sequence). J gave up 1 base and V 7 bases, and 17 bases lay outside the gene matches. The CDR3 sequence: CASGMVSGTPRGTDTQYF. The CDR3 region has the DNA TGTGCCAGCGGCATGGTTAGCGGGACACCCCGGGGCACAGATACGCAGTATTTT.

CDR3 bases: TGCAGTGCTCCCGAGGGGGGGACGGTCACAGAGACCCAGTACTTC. Its translation is CSAPEGGTVTETQYF. The genes are TRBV20-1 and TRBJ2-5; possibly TRBD2 for D (7 bases). CDR1 is DFQATT and CDR2 is SNEGSKA in the germline V gene (reference sequence). The CDR3 totals 15 residues. Trimming took 5 bases from V and 4 from J, leaving 20 bases between them.

This chain uses TRBV7-2 with TRBJ2-3; D unclear. From germline, CDR1 is SGHTA and CDR2 FQGNSA. The V end lost 5 bases, the J end lost 5 bases, and 8 bases lay between the germline ends. This CDR3 is 12 amino acids long. CDR3 bases: TGTGCCAGCAGCGTAAATGTAGATACGCAGTATTTT. Amino acids: CASSVNVDTQYF.

This rearrangement joins TRBV6-1 to TRBJ2-1; 8 positions agree with TRBD1. V shed 0 bases and J 3 bases; nucleotides not matched to a gene: 10. Germline loops: CDR1 MNHNS, CDR2 SASEGT. The CDR3 sequence is 18 residues long. In nucleotides, the CDR3 is TGTGCCAGCAGTGAAGCTTATGGCAGGGGGCTCCGCTACAATGAGCAGTTCTTC. Translating gives CASSEAYGRGLRYNEQFF.

The rearrangement links TRBV20-1 to TRBJ2-1; D unclear. The V and J ends lost 3 bases and 4 bases respectively, with 16 bases between them. The CDR3 extends over 15 amino acids. Germline CDR1 reads DFQATT; CDR2 reads SNEGSKA (reference sequence). The CDR3 DNA follows: TGCAGTGCTAGCCCCACCACGATCCCTTACAATGAGCAGTTCTTC. This codes for CSASPTTIPYNEQFF.

This clonotype was counted only a few times. V gene TRBV5-1 combines with J gene TRBJ2-1; 8 bases map to TRBD2. V lost 1 base to trimming and J lost 8 bases; unmatched junction nucleotides: 20. Germline CDR1 reads SGHRS; CDR2 reads YFSETQ. CDR3 length: 19 residues. DNA for the CDR3: TGCGCCAGCAGCTTGATAGCCAGAGCGGGAGTTGGCCCAAGGGATGAGCAGTTCTTC. Protein product: CASSLIARAGVGPRDEQFF. The entire variable domain, with the rest obtained from reference TRBV5-1 and TRBJ2-1, is as follows: KAGVTQTPRYLIKTRGQQVTLSCSPISGHRSVSWYQQTPGQGLQFLFEYFSETQRNKGNFPGRFSGRQFSNSRSEMNVSTLELGDSALYLCASSLIARAGVGPRDEQFFGPGTRLTVL.